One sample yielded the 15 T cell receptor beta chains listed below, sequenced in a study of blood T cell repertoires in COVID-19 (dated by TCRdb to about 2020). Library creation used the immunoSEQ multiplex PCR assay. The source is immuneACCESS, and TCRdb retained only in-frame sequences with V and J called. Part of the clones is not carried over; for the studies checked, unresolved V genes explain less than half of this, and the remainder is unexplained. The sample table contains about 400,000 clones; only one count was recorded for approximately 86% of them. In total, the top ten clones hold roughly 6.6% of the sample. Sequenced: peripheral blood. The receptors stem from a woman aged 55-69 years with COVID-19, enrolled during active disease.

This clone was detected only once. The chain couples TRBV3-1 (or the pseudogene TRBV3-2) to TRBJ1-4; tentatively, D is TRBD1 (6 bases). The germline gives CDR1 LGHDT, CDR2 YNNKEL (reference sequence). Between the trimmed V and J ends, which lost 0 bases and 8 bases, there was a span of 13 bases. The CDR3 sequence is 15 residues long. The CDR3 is CASSQEGTLGEKLFF. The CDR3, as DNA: TGTGCCAGCAGCCAAGAAGGGACACTTGGAGAAAAACTGTTTTTT.

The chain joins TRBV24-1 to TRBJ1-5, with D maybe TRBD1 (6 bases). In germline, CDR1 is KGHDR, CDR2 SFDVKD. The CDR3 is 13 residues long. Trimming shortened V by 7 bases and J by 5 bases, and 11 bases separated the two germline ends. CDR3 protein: CATRDTGYQPQHF. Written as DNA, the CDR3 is TGTGCCACCAGGGATACAGGGTATCAGCCCCAGCATTTT.

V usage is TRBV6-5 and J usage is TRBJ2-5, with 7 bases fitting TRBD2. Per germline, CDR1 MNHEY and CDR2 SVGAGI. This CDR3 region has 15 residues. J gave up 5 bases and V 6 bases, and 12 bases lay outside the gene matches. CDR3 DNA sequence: TGTGCCAGCAGAAAACTAGCGCCCGCTGAGGAGACCCAGTACTTC. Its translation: CASRKLAPAEETQYF.

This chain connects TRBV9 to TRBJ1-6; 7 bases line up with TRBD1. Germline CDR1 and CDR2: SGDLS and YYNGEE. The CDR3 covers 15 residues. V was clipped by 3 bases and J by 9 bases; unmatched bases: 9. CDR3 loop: CASSATGAGGSPLHF. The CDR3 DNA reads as TGTGCCAGCAGCGCTACAGGGGCAGGAGGTTCACCCCTCCACTTT.

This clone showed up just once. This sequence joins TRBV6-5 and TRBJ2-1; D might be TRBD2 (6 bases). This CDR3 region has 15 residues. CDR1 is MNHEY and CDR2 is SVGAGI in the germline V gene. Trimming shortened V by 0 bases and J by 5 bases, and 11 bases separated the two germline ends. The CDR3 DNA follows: TGTGCCAGCAGTTACTCGAGGAGGGCTCACAATGAGCAGTTCTTC. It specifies CASSYSRRAHNEQFF.

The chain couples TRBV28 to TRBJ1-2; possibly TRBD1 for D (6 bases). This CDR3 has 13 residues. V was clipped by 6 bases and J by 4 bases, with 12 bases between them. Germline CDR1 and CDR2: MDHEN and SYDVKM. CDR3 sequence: CASRATGSYGYTF. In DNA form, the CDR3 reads TGTGCCAGCAGGGCCACAGGGAGCTATGGCTACACCTTC.

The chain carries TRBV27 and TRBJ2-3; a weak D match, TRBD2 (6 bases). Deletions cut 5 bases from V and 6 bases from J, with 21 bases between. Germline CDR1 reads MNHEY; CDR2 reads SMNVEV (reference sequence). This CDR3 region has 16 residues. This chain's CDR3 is CASSPWTTGVGDTQYF. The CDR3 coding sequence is TGTGCCAGCAGTCCTTGGACGACGGGGGTAGGGGATACGCAGTATTTT.

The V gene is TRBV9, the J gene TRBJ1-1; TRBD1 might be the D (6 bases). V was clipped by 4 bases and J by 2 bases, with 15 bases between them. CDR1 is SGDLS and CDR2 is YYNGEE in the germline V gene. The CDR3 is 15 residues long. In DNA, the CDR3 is TGTGCCAGCAGCACGCGGACAGCTACTAACACTGAAGCTTTCTTT. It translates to CASSTRTATNTEAFF. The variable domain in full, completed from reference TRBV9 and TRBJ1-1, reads DSGVTQTPKHLITATGQRVTLRCSPRSGDLSVYWYQQSLDQGLQFLIQYYNGEERAKGNILERFSAQQFPDLHSELNLSSLELGDSALYFCASSTRTATNTEAFFGQGTRLTVV.

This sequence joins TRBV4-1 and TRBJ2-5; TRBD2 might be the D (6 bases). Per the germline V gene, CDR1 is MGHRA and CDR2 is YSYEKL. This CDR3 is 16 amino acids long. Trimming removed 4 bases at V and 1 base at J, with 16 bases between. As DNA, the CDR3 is TGCGCCAGCAGCCCTTGGCCGGGGGACCTCCAAGAGACCCAGTACTTC. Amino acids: CASSPWPGDLQETQYF.

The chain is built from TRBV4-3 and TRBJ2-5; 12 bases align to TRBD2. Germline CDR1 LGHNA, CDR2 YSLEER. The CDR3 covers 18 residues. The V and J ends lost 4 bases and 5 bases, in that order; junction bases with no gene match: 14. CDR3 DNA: TGCGCCAGCAGCCTAGGACAGACTAGCGGGGGAGTCGAGGAGACCCAGTACTTC. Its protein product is CASSLGQTSGGVEETQYF.

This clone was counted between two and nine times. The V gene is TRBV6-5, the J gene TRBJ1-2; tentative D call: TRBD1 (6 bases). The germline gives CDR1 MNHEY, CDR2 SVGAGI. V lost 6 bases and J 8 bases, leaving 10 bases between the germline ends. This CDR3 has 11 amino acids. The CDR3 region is CASRTGKGYTF. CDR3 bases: TGTGCCAGCAGAACAGGGAAAGGCTACACCTTC.

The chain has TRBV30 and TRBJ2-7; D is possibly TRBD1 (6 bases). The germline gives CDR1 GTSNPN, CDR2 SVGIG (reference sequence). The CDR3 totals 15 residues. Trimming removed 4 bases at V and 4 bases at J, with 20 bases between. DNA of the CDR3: TGTGCCTGGACTACGATGGGGGCTGCGTTGTACGAGCAGTACTTC. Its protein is CAWTTMGAALYEQYF.

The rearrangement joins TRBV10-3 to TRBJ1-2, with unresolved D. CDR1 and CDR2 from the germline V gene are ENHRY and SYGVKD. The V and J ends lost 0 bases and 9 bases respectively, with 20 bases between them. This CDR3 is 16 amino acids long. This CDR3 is CAISESLHGGIVSYTF. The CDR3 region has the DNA TGTGCCATCAGTGAGTCGCTTCATGGAGGGATCGTTAGCTACACCTTC.

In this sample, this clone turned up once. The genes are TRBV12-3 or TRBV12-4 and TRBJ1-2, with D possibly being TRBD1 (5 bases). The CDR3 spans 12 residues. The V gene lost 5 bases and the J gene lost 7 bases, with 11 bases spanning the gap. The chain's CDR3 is CASSPRTRGYTF. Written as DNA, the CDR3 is TGTGCCAGCAGTCCTCGGACACGTGGCTACACCTTC.

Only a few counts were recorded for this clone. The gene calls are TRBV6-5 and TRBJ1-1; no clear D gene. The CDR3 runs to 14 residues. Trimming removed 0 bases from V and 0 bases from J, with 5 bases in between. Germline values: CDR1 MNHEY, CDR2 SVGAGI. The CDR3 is CASSYSYLNTEAFF. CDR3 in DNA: TGTGCCAGCAGTTACTCGTATTTGAACACTGAAGCTTTCTTT.